The 20 T cell receptor beta chains in this list originate from one sample, sequenced in a study of cytomegalovirus exposure and HLA in healthy donors. The protocol was immunoSEQ multiplex PCR, while the TCRdb copy is restricted to in-frame clones and leaves out a portion. The sample lists around 150,000 clones; 85% to 90% were seen once. The specimen was PBMCs. The receptors here all came from a woman younger than 35 in good health and CMV-seropositive.

This clone came up a few times. J is TRBJ1-2 and V is TRBV2; 8 nucleotides agree with TRBD1. The CDR3 is made up of 13 amino acids. Germline V gene lookup returns CDR1 SNHLY and CDR2 FYNNEI. V was pared by 6 bases and J by 7 bases, with 7 bases of the junction left unmatched. In DNA form, the CDR3 reads TGTGCCAGCAGGGTGCAGGGGGCGCCTGGCTACACCTTC. Translating gives CASRVQGAPGYTF.

This sequence joins TRBV27 and TRBJ2-3; TRBD1 matches at 7 bases. This CDR3 is 15 amino acids long. Germline values: CDR1 MNHEY, CDR2 SMNVEV (reference sequence). V was pared by 5 bases and J by 2 bases, with 7 bases of the junction left unmatched. The CDR3 reads CASSVAGTATDTQYF. DNA for the CDR3: TGTGCCAGCAGTGTCGCTGGGACAGCCACAGATACGCAGTATTTT.

The V call is TRBV28, the J call TRBJ2-7, with D maybe TRBD1 (5 bases). Germline CDR1 is MDHEN and CDR2 is SYDVKM. There are 15 residues in the CDR3. The V end was cut by 6 bases, the J end by 0 bases, with 15 bases between. The CDR3 DNA sequence: TGTGCCAGCAGACCCTCGGCAGGGCGCTCCTACGAGCAGTACTTC. Its translation is CASRPSAGRSYEQYF.

V usage is TRBV28 and J usage is TRBJ2-1; TRBD2 is a possible D gene (5 bases). The CDR3 covers 12 residues. The germline V gene encodes CDR1 MDHEN and CDR2 SYDVKM. V lost 2 bases to trimming and J lost 9 bases, with 8 bases between them. CDR3 DNA: TGTGCCAGCAGTTTAAAACGGGGTGAGCAGTTCTTC. It encodes CASSLKRGEQFF.

The chain is built from TRBV7-2 and TRBJ2-2, with TRBD1 identical over 8 bases. From germline, CDR1 is SGHTA and CDR2 FQGNSA. The CDR3 is 14 amino acids. V shed 4 bases and J 7 bases; nucleotides not matched to a gene: 5. This CDR3 is CASSWTGSNGELFF. The CDR3 coding sequence is TGTGCCAGCAGCTGGACAGGGTCTAACGGGGAGCTGTTTTTT.

V usage is TRBV28 and J usage is TRBJ1-2; D perhaps matches TRBD1 (5 bases). Trimming pared 6 bases from V and 0 bases from J, leaving 14 bases between. The CDR3 has 15 residues. Germline V gene data show CDR1 as MDHEN and CDR2 as SYDVKM. CDR3 nucleotides: TGTGCCAGCAGCCCATGGGGCCTCGCTAACTATGGCTACACCTTC. It specifies CASSPWGLANYGYTF.

The chain combines TRBV7-9 with TRBJ1-2; 7 positions match TRBD1. This CDR3 has 15 residues. The V segment lost 3 bases and the J segment 7 bases; nucleotides outside the gene matches: 11. Germline CDR1 and CDR2: SEHNR and FQNEAQ (reference sequence). The CDR3: CASSFLQGTARGYTF. CDR3 DNA: TGTGCCAGCAGCTTCTTACAGGGGACCGCGCGTGGCTACACCTTC.

The V gene is TRBV7-9, the J gene TRBJ1-2, with unresolved D. V was pared by 5 bases and J by 4 bases, with 17 bases between. Germline CDR1 is SEHNR and CDR2 is FQNEAQ (reference sequence). The CDR3 extends over 15 amino acids. DNA of the CDR3: TGTGCCAGCAGCCCCCGTAGGAGGATGGCCTATGGCTACACCTTC. Protein product: CASSPRRRMAYGYTF. Variable domain in full (rest from reference TRBV7-9 and TRBJ1-2): DTGVSQNPRHKITKRGQNVTFRCDPISEHNRLYWYRQTLGQGPEFLTYFQNEAQLEKSRLLSDRFSAERPKGSFSTLEIQRTEQGDSAMYLCASSPRRRMAYGYTFGSGTRLTVV.

The chain joins TRBV7-2 to TRBJ2-5; possibly TRBD2 for D (5 bases). CDR3 size: 13 residues. CDR1 is SGHTA and CDR2 is FQGNSA in the germline V gene. With 2 bases removed from V and 3 bases from J, the gap between germline ends came to 7 bases. The CDR3 sequence: CASSLRGKETQYF. For the CDR3, the DNA is TGTGCCAGCAGCTTAAGAGGGAAAGAGACCCAGTACTTC.

This rearrangement joins TRBV28 to TRBJ2-7; D gene unclear. CDR1 MDHEN and CDR2 SYDVKM come from the germline V gene. V was cut by 3 bases and J by 10 bases, with 10 bases left in between. This CDR3 has 11 residues. CDR3 coding DNA: TGTGCCAGCAGTTTTCAATTGCTACAGTACTTC. Translation: CASSFQLLQYF.

The V call is TRBV4-3, the J call TRBJ2-7; 10 bases are shared with TRBD2. This CDR3 has 18 amino acids. The germline V gene encodes CDR1 LGHNA and CDR2 YSLEER. The ends lost 0 bases at V and 2 bases at J; junction bases unmatched: 10. The DNA for the CDR3 is TGCGCCAGCAGCCAAGATCGGACCGGGACTAGCGTCACCTACGAGCAGTACTTC. Translating gives CASSQDRTGTSVTYEQYF.

This clone was seen a few times. This rearrangement joins TRBV18 to TRBJ1-2, with 8 bases that match TRBD1. Per the germline V gene, CDR1 is KGHSH and CDR2 is LQKENI. The CDR3 sequence is 15 residues long. V was pared by 4 bases and J by 4 bases, with 8 bases of the junction left unmatched. DNA of the CDR3: TGTGCCAGCTCACTATCCCGGACAGGGAGCTATGGCTACACCTTC. It encodes CASSLSRTGSYGYTF.

The chain is built from TRBV2 and TRBJ2-5, with D possibly TRBD2 on 6 matching bases. The length of the CDR3 is 14 residues. CDR1 is SNHLY, CDR2 FYNNEI, per germline. Trimming left V 6 bases short and J 0 bases short, with 11 bases between. CDR3 sequence reads: CASRVQRDQETQYF. Written as DNA, the CDR3 is TGTGCCAGCAGGGTTCAGCGGGACCAAGAGACCCAGTACTTC.

The CDR3 reads CASSPRGRTGGTDTQYF. As DNA, the CDR3 is TGTGCCAGCAGTCCCCGGGGTAGGACAGGGGGCACAGATACGCAGTATTTT. V usage is TRBV25-1 and J usage is TRBJ2-3, with TRBD1 matching over 9 bases. Germline V CDR1 and CDR2: MGHDK, SYGVNS. The CDR3 spans 17 residues. V was clipped by 5 bases and J by 1 base; unmatched bases: 10.

The chain employs TRBV7-6 and TRBJ2-1; 8 nucleotides match TRBD2. V trimming: 2 bases; J trimming: 8 bases; junction bases outside the gene matches: 5. The CDR3 is 14 residues long. Germline V gives CDR1 SGHVS, CDR2 FNYEAQ. CDR3 region: CASSLSGGVDEQFF. DNA of the CDR3: TGTGCCAGCAGCTTAAGCGGGGGTGTCGATGAGCAGTTCTTC.

The rearrangement links TRBV30 to TRBJ2-7; perhaps TRBD2 as D (7 bases). This CDR3 region has 13 residues. Per the germline V gene, CDR1 is GTSNPN and CDR2 is SVGIG (reference sequence). With 2 bases removed from V and 5 bases from J, the gap between germline ends came to 13 bases. The CDR3 spells CAWSRPGGNEQYF. The CDR3 DNA follows: TGTGCCTGGAGTCGCCCGGGGGGCAACGAGCAGTACTTC.

This clone was seen a few times. The chain uses TRBV19 and TRBJ2-7; TRBD1 matches at 8 bases. CDR1 is LNHDA, CDR2 SQIVND, per germline (reference sequence). Losses at the gene ends were 3 bases for V and 7 bases for J; bases not matched to a gene: 8. The CDR3 has 14 amino acids. The CDR3 region is CASSIRRGPWEQYF. The DNA of the CDR3 is TGTGCCAGTAGTATCCGCAGGGGGCCTTGGGAGCAGTACTTC. The full variable domain, with the rest looked up from reference TRBV19 and TRBJ2-7, is DGGITQSPKYLFRKEGQNVTLSCEQNLNHDAMYWYRQDPGQGLRLIYYSQIVNDFQKGDIAEGYSVSREKKESFPLTVTSAQKNPTAFYLCASSIRRGPWEQYFGPGTRLTVT.

The chain has TRBV4-3 and TRBJ2-1; tentatively, D is TRBD2 (5 bases). The CDR3 totals 15 residues. From germline, CDR1 is LGHNA and CDR2 YSLEER. Trimming took 1 base from V and 7 from J, leaving 14 bases between them. CDR3 amino acids: CASSQVAGRYNEQFF. In nucleotides, the CDR3 is TGCGCCAGCAGCCAAGTTGCGGGTAGATATAATGAGCAGTTCTTC.

The chain carries TRBV19 and TRBJ2-1, with D unclear. V was cut by 0 bases and J by 9 bases, with 6 bases left in between. The V gene's germline CDR1 is LNHDA and CDR2 SQIVND (reference sequence). The CDR3 consists of 12 residues. The DNA of the CDR3 is TGTGCCAGTAGTATAGATCAGGTTGAGCAGTTCTTC. Translation gives CASSIDQVEQFF.

The gene calls are TRBV6-5 and TRBJ1-4, with D unresolved. Trimming shortened V by 2 bases and J by 4 bases, and 8 bases separated the two germline ends. Per the germline V gene, CDR1 is MNHEY and CDR2 is SVGAGI. The CDR3 is made up of 14 amino acids. CDR3 DNA sequence: TGTGCCAGCAGTTACCGGCGGGATAATGAAAAACTGTTTTTT. This sequence encodes CASSYRRDNEKLFF.